This entry lists 3 T cell receptor beta chains sequenced from one sample in a study of blood T cell repertoires in COVID-19. The assay was immunoSEQ multiplex PCR, and TCRdb's table has in-frame clones only and misses some. The data contain 60,000 to 85,000 clones, roughly 70% of them seen just once; the ten biggest clones take up 2.5% to 3%. Sequencing was performed on peripheral blood. Source of these receptors: a human donor with acute or convalescent COVID-19. The donor label of this sample is uncertain.

The chain uses TRBV11-3 and TRBJ2-3, with 9 bases matching TRBD1. V dropped 5 bases and J dropped 0; count of bases not matched to a gene: 0. The CDR3 contains 14 residues. The germline gives CDR1 SGHNT, CDR2 YENEEA. DNA for the CDR3: TGTGCCAGCAGCGGGACAGGGAGCACAGATACGCAGTATTTT. Protein: CASSGTGSTDTQYF.

The J gene is TRBJ2-7, the V gene TRBV7-2; 11 bases match TRBD2. J lost 2 bases, V lost 3 bases, and 3 bases had no gene match. Germline assignment: CDR1 SGHTA and CDR2 FQGNSA. The CDR3 extends over 15 amino acids. The CDR3 DNA is TGTGCCAGCAGCTTTAGCGGGAGGGGACCCTACGAGCAGTACTTC. This sequence encodes CASSFSGRGPYEQYF. Full variable domain (missing parts from reference TRBV7-2 and TRBJ2-7): GAGVSQSPSNKVTEKGKDVELRCDPISGHTALYWYRQSLGQGLEFLIYFQGNSAPDKSGLPSDRFSAERTGGSVSTLTIQRTQQEDSAVYLCASSFSGRGPYEQYFGPGTRLTVT.

V usage is TRBV5-4 and J usage is TRBJ2-7, with D hard to call. The CDR3 is made up of 11 amino acids. Germline CDR1 reads SGHNT; CDR2 reads YYREEE (reference sequence). Trimming pared 3 bases from V and 2 bases from J, leaving 3 bases between. CDR3 in amino acids: CASSSAYEQYF. Written as DNA, the CDR3 is TGTGCCAGCAGCTCCGCCTACGAGCAGTACTTC.